This TCR beta chain was observed in a study of blood T cell repertoires in COVID-19. Clones were sequenced by immunoSEQ multiplex PCR, and TCRdb holds only the in-frame ones, with some missing. The sample includes 250,000 to 300,000 clones, approximately 91% of them seen just once. Germline V gene lookup returns CDR1 MDHEN and CDR2 SYDVKM. The V segment lost 7 bases and the J segment 4 bases; nucleotides outside the gene matches: 9. CDR3 size: 15 residues. The V gene is TRBV28, the J gene TRBJ1-3, with 8 bases lining up with TRBD1. The specimen sequenced was peripheral blood. The sequence came from a woman aged 25 to 45 with COVID-19, enrolled during active disease. The CDR3 is CASTLDRGGGNTIYF. As DNA, the CDR3 is TGTGCCAGCACCCTAGACAGGGGCGGCGGAAACACCATATATTTT.